What follows are 12 T cell receptor beta chains derived from one specimen sequenced in a study of cytomegalovirus exposure and HLA in healthy donors. With 60 Vbeta and 13 Jbeta primers, the PCR was carried out. Method: immunoSEQ multiplex PCR; TCRdb's copy keeps in-frame clones and lacks some. The sample records approximately 140,000 clones, about 82% being singletons. Sequenced sample: PBMCs. These receptor sequences come from a man aged 25-40 years in good health and CMV-seronegative.

This chain joins TRBV5-6 and TRBJ2-1, with 7 bases identical to TRBD1. This CDR3 is built from 18 residues. The germline V gene has CDR1 SGHDT and CDR2 YYEEEE. Trimming removed 0 bases from V and 4 bases from J; junction bases left unmatched: 13. The chain's CDR3 is CASSLVTNPGTEYNEQFF. For the CDR3, the DNA is TGTGCCAGCAGCTTGGTCACAAACCCCGGGACAGAGTACAATGAGCAGTTCTTC.

The rearrangement uses TRBV9 and TRBJ2-7, with TRBD2 matching 9 bases. This CDR3 is built from 18 residues. With V trimmed by 0 bases and J by 3 bases, 13 bases remained unmatched. Germline V gene lookup returns CDR1 SGDLS and CDR2 YYNGEE. CDR3 protein: CASSVGTSGFGRLYEQYF. CDR3 nucleotide sequence: TGTGCCAGCAGCGTAGGTACTAGCGGGTTCGGCCGGCTCTACGAGCAGTACTTC.

This clone has only one observation. J is TRBJ1-1 and V is TRBV27; 7 bases align to TRBD1. This CDR3 region has 14 residues. J lost 1 base, V lost 8 bases, and 7 bases had no gene match. Per germline, CDR1 MNHEY and CDR2 SMNVEV (reference sequence). CDR3 coding DNA: TGTGCCAGCCGACAGGGCGGAGGGAACACTGAAGCTTTCTTT. Encoded protein: CASRQGGGNTEAFF.

This clone was found a few times. The CDR3 is CASSQLIIAVAGNEQFF. For the CDR3, the DNA is TGCGCCAGCAGCCAACTCATAATAGCGGTTGCAGGCAATGAGCAGTTCTTC. The chain carries TRBV4-1 and TRBJ2-1; maybe TRBD2 (6 bases). CDR1 and CDR2 (germline): MGHRA, YSYEKL. The length of the CDR3 is 17 residues. Between the trimmed V and J ends, which lost 2 bases and 6 bases, there was a span of 20 bases.

This sequence joins TRBV5-1 and TRBJ1-1; no clear D. Germline V CDR1 and CDR2: SGHRS, YFSETQ. The V end was cut by 4 bases, the J end by 1 base, with 14 bases between. The CDR3 spans 15 residues. Written as DNA, the CDR3 is TGCGCCAGCAGCCCCGGGGAGGGTCAGAACACTGAAGCTTTCTTT. This gives the protein CASSPGEGQNTEAFF. The full variable domain, with the rest looked up from reference TRBV5-1 and TRBJ1-1, is KAGVTQTPRYLIKTRGQQVTLSCSPISGHRSVSWYQQTPGQGLQFLFEYFSETQRNKGNFPGRFSGRQFSNSRSEMNVSTLELGDSALYLCASSPGEGQNTEAFFGQGTRLTVV.

This sequence joins TRBV5-4 and TRBJ2-7, with no clear D. V was clipped by 2 bases and J by 4 bases, with 4 bases between them. The germline gives CDR1 SGHNT, CDR2 YYREEE (reference sequence). The CDR3 spans 11 residues. CDR3 nucleotides: TGTGCCAGCAGCTTTCGGTACGAGCAGTACTTC. This codes for CASSFRYEQYF.

The J gene is TRBJ1-1, the V gene TRBV27; weak D call: TRBD1 (6 bases). Germline lookup yields CDR1 MNHEY and CDR2 SMNVEV (reference sequence). The CDR3 has 13 amino acids. Trimming cost V 5 bases and J 5 bases, with 12 bases left between them. CDR3 coding DNA: TGTGCCAGCAGTACCAGGGGAAGGACTGAAGCTTTCTTT. This codes for CASSTRGRTEAFF.

The rearrangement uses TRBV7-9 and TRBJ1-1; 8 bases fit TRBD1. Germline V gene sequence: CDR1 SEHNR, CDR2 FQNEAQ (reference sequence). This CDR3 contains 14 residues. Trimming removed 3 bases from V and 7 bases from J; junction bases left unmatched: 7. As DNA, the CDR3 is TGTGCCAGCAGCTTCTTGGACAGGGTTCATGAAGCTTTCTTT. Translating it yields CASSFLDRVHEAFF.

V gene TRBV10-3 combines with J gene TRBJ2-7, with 9 positions matching TRBD1. V was pared by 11 bases and J by 5 bases, with 10 bases of the junction left unmatched. The CDR3 length is 13 residues. Germline loops: CDR1 ENHRY, CDR2 SYGVKD. The CDR3 region is CAASMGQGHEQYF. The CDR3 DNA reads TGTGCCGCCTCAATGGGACAGGGCCACGAGCAGTACTTC.

The V gene is TRBV4-2, the J gene TRBJ2-5; TRBD2 agrees at 15 bases. V gave up 0 bases and J gave up 6 bases; unmatched junction bases: 8. This CDR3 spans 18 amino acids. Germline V CDR1 and CDR2: LGHNA, YNFKEQ. CDR3 in amino acids: CASSQDRTSGGASKTQYF. The CDR3 DNA is TGTGCCAGCAGCCAAGATAGGACTAGCGGGGGGGCCAGCAAGACCCAGTACTTC.

Details on this clone: The junction departs from germline at one end; a sequencing error may be responsible. As DNA, the CDR3 is TGTGCCTGCAGGTGGTGGGGAGGGGACACTGAAACTTTCTTT. As protein: CACRWWGGDTETFF. The rearrangement joins TRBV30 to TRBJ1-1, with TRBD1 as a possible D gene (6 bases). Germline V CDR1 and CDR2: GTSNPN, SVGIG (reference sequence). The CDR3 is 14 residues long.

V gene TRBV7-9 combines with J gene TRBJ1-6, with D hard to call. The V end was cut by 4 bases, the J end by 7 bases, with 11 bases between. This CDR3 has 14 residues. Germline V lookup: CDR1 SEHNR, CDR2 FQNEAQ (reference sequence). CDR3 nucleotides: TGTGCCAGCAGCTCTGGCGGGTTAAATTCACCCCTCCACTTT. It yields the protein CASSSGGLNSPLHF.